Listed below are T cell receptor beta chains from one sample, sequenced in a study of control samples from healthy donors and cancer patients. Only in-frame clones appear in the TCRdb table, and some are missing; sequencing was by immunoSEQ multiplex PCR. This table holds 150,000 to 200,000 clones, around nine tenths found once. The specimen was blood. The receptors here all came from a man aged 25-45 years in good health. Both conserved end residues are part of each CDR3. D genes are given only for firm matches. Clone size is shown for a subset of rows, as once, few, many or a class of expanded clone.

J gene	CDR3 length	D gene	clone size	V gene	CDR3 DNA	CDR3 protein
TRBJ1-4	15	NA	once	TRBV5-1	TGCGCCAGCAGACAAGGACGGAGTCGGGGTGAAAAACTGTTTTTT	CASRQGRSRGEKLFF
TRBJ2-2	13	NA	NA	TRBV4-1	TGCGCCAGCAGCCAAGTTAGCACCGGGGAGCTGTTTTTT	CASSQVSTGELFF
TRBJ2-7	15	TRBD2	NA	TRBV7-2	TGTGCCAGCAGCATCCCAGCTAGCGGGGGTGAGGAGCAGTACTTC	CASSIPASGGEEQYF
TRBJ1-5	15	NA	NA	TRBV4-1	TGCGCCAGCAGCCAAGATAGGGACAACGGCCAGCCCCAGCATTTT	CASSQDRDNGQPQHF
TRBJ1-5	15	NA	few	TRBV19	TGTGCCACCTCACTGATTGGGGAAAGCAATCAGCCCCAGCATTTT	CATSLIGESNQPQHF
TRBJ2-7	11	NA	few	TRBV6-1	TGTGCCAGCAGTGAATTTTACGAGCAGTACTTC	CASSEFYEQYF
TRBJ1-2	14	TRBD1	once	TRBV29-1	TGCAGCGTTTACCCGGGACAGGGCGTCTATGGCTACACCTTC	CSVYPGQGVYGYTF
TRBJ1-1	14	NA	NA	TRBV9	TGTGCCAGCAGCGTAGCAACAGGGAACACTGAAGCTTTCTTT	CASSVATGNTEAFF
TRBJ1-5	15	NA	NA	TRBV19	TGTGCCAGTAGTATAGGGTACGGAAGCAATCAGCCCCAGCATTTT	CASSIGYGSNQPQHF
TRBJ2-1	15	TRBD2	NA	TRBV18	TGTGCCAGCTCCCCGGAAGCGGGAGTAAGTAATGAGCAGTTCTTC	CASSPEAGVSNEQFF
TRBJ2-1	16	TRBD2	NA	TRBV2	TGTGCCAGCAGCCCCGGGACTAGCGCCCCCTACAATGAGCAGTTCTTC	CASSPGTSAPYNEQFF
TRBJ2-6	15	NA	NA	TRBV5-4	TGTGCCAGCAGCTCTCGATTCTCTGGGGCCAACGTCCTGACTTTC	CASSSRFSGANVLTF
TRBJ2-1	16	NA	NA	TRBV30	TGTGCCTGGAGTCCATCGGGACGATCATACTACAATGAGCAGTTCTTC	CAWSPSGRSYYNEQFF
TRBJ1-2	14	TRBD1	NA	TRBV6-5	TGTGCCAGCAGTTACTCAGCAGGGGGCTATGGCTACACCTTC	CASSYSAGGYGYTF
TRBJ2-1	15	NA	NA	TRBV28	TGTGCCAGCAGTTTGTTTGACTACCCGAGCGGTGAGCAGTTCTTC	CASSLFDYPSGEQFF
TRBJ1-4	14	TRBD1	NA	TRBV6-1	TGTGCCAGCAGTCAGGGGGGCGGCGTTGAAAAACTGTTTTTT	CASSQGGGVEKLFF
TRBJ1-1	15	NA	NA	TRBV30	TGTGCCTGGAGTGGGGACGGACCTATGAACACTGAAGCTTTCTTT	CAWSGDGPMNTEAFF
TRBJ1-2	15	TRBD1	NA	TRBV6-1	TGTGCCAGCAGTGACCCGGGACAGGGGGGCTATGGCTACACCTTC	CASSDPGQGGYGYTF
TRBJ2-1	16	TRBD2	NA	TRBV7-2	TGTGCCAGCAGCTTAGACGCGGGACTAGACTACAATGAGCAGTTCTTC	CASSLDAGLDYNEQFF
TRBJ1-2	12	NA	NA	TRBV12-3/TRBV12-4	TGTGCCAGCAGTTTCGATTTGAATGGCTACACCTTC	CASSFDLNGYTF
TRBJ2-2	16	TRBD1	NA	TRBV11-2	TGTGCCAGCAGCCGACAGGGAGTCGGTATCCCCGGGGAGCTGTTTTTT	CASSRQGVGIPGELFF
TRBJ2-7	13	TRBD1	NA	TRBV9	TGTGCCAGCAGTGGGACAGAACTTCGACAGCAGTACTTC	CASSGTELRQQYF
TRBJ2-1	15	TRBD2	NA	TRBV27	TGTGCCAGCAGCCAAAGCGGGGGGACCTACAATGAGCAGTTCTTC	CASSQSGGTYNEQFF
TRBJ1-2	14	TRBD1	once	TRBV6-5	TGTGCCAGCAGACCGGGATCAGGGGGAGGGGGCTACACCTTC	CASRPGSGGGGYTF
TRBJ2-7	14	NA	NA	TRBV7-3	TGTGCCAGCAGCTTGGGGCAGGGAAACTACGAGCAGTACTTC	CASSLGQGNYEQYF
TRBJ1-2	15	NA	NA	TRBV7-2	TGTGCCAGCAGCTTAGATCCGGGGTCAAACTATGGCTACACCTTC	CASSLDPGSNYGYTF
TRBJ1-6	15	NA	NA	TRBV2	TGTGCCAGCAGGCCTAAAGGGGGGAATAATTCACCCCTCCACTTT	CASRPKGGNNSPLHF
TRBJ1-2	14	NA	NA	TRBV18	TGTGCCAGCTCACCGGCCAGATTTGAATATGGCTACACCTTC	CASSPARFEYGYTF
TRBJ2-5	15	TRBD1	few	TRBV9	TGTGCCAGCAGCCCCCGGACAGGGTGGCAAGAGACCCAGTACTTC	CASSPRTGWQETQYF
TRBJ1-1	14	NA	NA	TRBV7-2	TGTGCCAGCAGCCTCAAGACGGGAGGGACTGAAGCTTTCTTT	CASSLKTGGTEAFF
TRBJ2-1	14	NA	NA	TRBV2	TGTGCCAGCGGGGGCCAGCGGGGCTACAATGAGCAGTTCTTC	CASGGQRGYNEQFF
TRBJ2-5	13	NA	NA	TRBV19	TGTGCCAGTAGTGAGGCAGGGCGGTGGACCCAGTACTTC	CASSEAGRWTQYF
TRBJ2-3	15	TRBD2	once	TRBV2	TGTGCCAGCGTACGTAGCGGGAGGGCTGGAGATACGCAGTATTTT	CASVRSGRAGDTQYF
TRBJ1-4	14	NA	NA	TRBV28	TGTGCCAGCAGCCCCCCTCTGGAGGGTATTAAACTGTTTTTT	CASSPPLEGIKLFF
TRBJ2-7	13	NA	NA	TRBV10-3	TGTGCCATCAGTGCTGACAGTCCCTACGAGCAGTACTTC	CAISADSPYEQYF
TRBJ2-1	16	NA	NA	TRBV28	TGTGCCAGCACCCCCTCGGTGGCCGACCTTTACAATGAGCAGTTCTTC	CASTPSVADLYNEQFF
TRBJ1-3	14	NA	NA	TRBV3-1/TRBV3-2	TGTGCCAGCAGCCGAGGGACGTCCGGAAACACCATATATTTT	CASSRGTSGNTIYF
TRBJ2-7	15	TRBD2	NA	TRBV5-4	TGTGCCAGCAGCTTGGCGAGCGGGAGCATTAACGAGCAGTACTTC	CASSLASGSINEQYF
TRBJ1-1	14	NA	NA	TRBV11-2	TGTGCCAGCAGCTGGGACGGCTTGGGGACTGAAGCTTTCTTT	CASSWDGLGTEAFF
TRBJ2-1	14	NA	NA	TRBV14	TGTGCCAGCAGCCAGACAGTCTCCTACAATGAGCAGTTCTTC	CASSQTVSYNEQFF
TRBJ2-7	15	TRBD2	NA	TRBV5-1	TGCGCCAGCAGCTTGGGACTAGCTGATTCCTACGAGCAGTACTTC	CASSLGLADSYEQYF
TRBJ1-3	12	NA	NA	TRBV12-3/TRBV12-4	TGTGCCAGCAGCACCTCTGGAAACACCATATATTTT	CASSTSGNTIYF
TRBJ2-7	15	NA	NA	TRBV7-2	TGTGCCAGCAGCTTATCAGCTGGGGGGCTCTACGAGCAGTACTTC	CASSLSAGGLYEQYF
TRBJ2-1	17	TRBD2	NA	TRBV27	TGTGCCAGCAGTTTTGGCGGGAGGGGGAGCTCCTACAATGAGCAGTTCTTC	CASSFGGRGSSYNEQFF
TRBJ1-4	16	NA	NA	TRBV18	TGTGCCAGCTCACTCCGCCTCCAGGGCCCTAATGAAAAACTGTTTTTT	CASSLRLQGPNEKLFF
TRBJ2-2	15	TRBD1	NA	TRBV30	TGTGCCTGGAGTGTCGCCACAGGGGACACCGGGGAGCTGTTTTTT	CAWSVATGDTGELFF
TRBJ1-2	13	NA	NA	TRBV19	TGTGCCAGTAGCCCGGACGGAAACTATGGCTACACCTTC	CASSPDGNYGYTF
TRBJ1-1	15	TRBD1	NA	TRBV7-8	TGTGCCAGCAGCTTACGGGACAGGTGGGGCACTGAAGCTTTCTTT	CASSLRDRWGTEAFF
TRBJ2-7	18	TRBD1	NA	TRBV9	TGTGCCAGCAGAGCACGGACAGGGGTGGTAGCGGGTTCCTACGAGCAGTACTTC	CASRARTGVVAGSYEQYF
TRBJ2-6	13	NA	NA	TRBV24-1	TGTGCCACCAGCTACTCTGGGGCCAACGTCCTGACTTTC	CATSYSGANVLTF
TRBJ1-1	13	TRBD1	NA	TRBV19	TGTGCCAGTAAATGGACCCAGGGGGCTGAAGCTTTCTTT	CASKWTQGAEAFF
TRBJ2-5	16	NA	NA	TRBV5-1	TGCGCCAGCAGCTTGGAACCCGCGGGAATGGGAGAGACCCAGTACTTC	CASSLEPAGMGETQYF
TRBJ2-1	16	NA	NA	TRBV9	TGTGCCAGCAGCGTAGCGGCGGAACCAGGTTTCAGTGAGCAGTTCTTC	CASSVAAEPGFSEQFF
TRBJ2-5	15	TRBD2	NA	TRBV7-2	TGTGCCAGCAGCTTAGGACTAGCGGCCTGGGAGACCCAGTACTTC	CASSLGLAAWETQYF
TRBJ1-6	15	NA	NA	TRBV5-1	TGCGCCAGCAGCTTGGGTCGGACGACCAATTCACCCCTCCACTTT	CASSLGRTTNSPLHF
TRBJ1-2	13	TRBD1	NA	TRBV5-1	TGCGCCAGCAGCCCGGGACAGATCTATGGCTACACCTTC	CASSPGQIYGYTF
TRBJ1-3	16	NA	once	TRBV7-2	TGTGCCAGCAGCTTAGTACGGGGCGCAGGGGGAAACACCATATATTTT	CASSLVRGAGGNTIYF
TRBJ2-4	12	NA	NA	TRBV12-5	TGTGCTAGTGGTTTGGGTCAAAACATTCAGTACTTC	CASGLGQNIQYF
TRBJ2-2	13	NA	NA	TRBV10-3	TGTGCCATCAGTGACAGGACCACCGGGGAGCTGTTTTTT	CAISDRTTGELFF